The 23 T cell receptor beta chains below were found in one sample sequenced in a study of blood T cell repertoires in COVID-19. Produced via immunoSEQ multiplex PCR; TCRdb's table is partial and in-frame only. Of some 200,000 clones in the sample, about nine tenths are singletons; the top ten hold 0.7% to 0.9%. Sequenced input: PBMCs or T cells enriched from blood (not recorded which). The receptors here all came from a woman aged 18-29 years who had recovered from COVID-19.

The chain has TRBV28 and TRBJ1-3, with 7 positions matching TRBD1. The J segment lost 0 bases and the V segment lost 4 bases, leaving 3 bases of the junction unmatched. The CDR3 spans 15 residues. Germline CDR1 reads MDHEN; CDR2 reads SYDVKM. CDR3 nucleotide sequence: TGTGCCAGCAGTTGGGGACAGTCCTCTGGAAACACCATATATTTT. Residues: CASSWGQSSGNTIYF.

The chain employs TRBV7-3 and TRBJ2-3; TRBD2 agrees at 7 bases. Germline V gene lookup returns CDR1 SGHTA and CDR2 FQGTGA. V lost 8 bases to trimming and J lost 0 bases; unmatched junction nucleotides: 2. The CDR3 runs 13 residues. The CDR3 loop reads CASGRDSTDTQYF. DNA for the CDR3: TGTGCCAGCGGGAGGGATAGCACAGATACGCAGTATTTT.

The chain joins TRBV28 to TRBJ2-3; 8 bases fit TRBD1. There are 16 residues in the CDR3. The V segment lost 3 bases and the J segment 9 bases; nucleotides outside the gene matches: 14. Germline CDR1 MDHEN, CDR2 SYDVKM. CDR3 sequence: CASSFWDRLRSRTQYF. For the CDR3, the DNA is TGTGCCAGCAGTTTTTGGGACAGGCTCAGATCGAGGACGCAGTATTTT.

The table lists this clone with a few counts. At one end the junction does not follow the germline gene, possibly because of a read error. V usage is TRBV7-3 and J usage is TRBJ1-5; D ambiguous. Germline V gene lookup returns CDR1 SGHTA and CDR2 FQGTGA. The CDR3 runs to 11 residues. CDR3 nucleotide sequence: TGTGCCAGCAGCCCCCATCAGGCCCAGCATTTT. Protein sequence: CASSPHQAQHF.

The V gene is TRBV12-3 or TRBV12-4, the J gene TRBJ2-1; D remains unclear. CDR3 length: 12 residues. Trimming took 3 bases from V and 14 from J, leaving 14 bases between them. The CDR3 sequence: CASSFRSELEFF. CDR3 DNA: TGTGCCAGCAGTTTCCGTTCAGAATTGGAGTTCTTC.

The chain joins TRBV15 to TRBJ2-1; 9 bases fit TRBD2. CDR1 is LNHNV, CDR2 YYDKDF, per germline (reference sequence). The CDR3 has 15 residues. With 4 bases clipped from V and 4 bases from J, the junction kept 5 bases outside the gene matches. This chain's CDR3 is CATSTSSGTYNEQFF. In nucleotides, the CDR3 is TGTGCCACCAGCACCTCTAGCGGGACATACAATGAGCAGTTCTTC.

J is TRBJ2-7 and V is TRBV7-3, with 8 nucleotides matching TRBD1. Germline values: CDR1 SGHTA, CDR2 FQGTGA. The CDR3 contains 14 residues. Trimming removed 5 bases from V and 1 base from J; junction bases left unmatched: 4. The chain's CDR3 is CASSKDRESYEQYF. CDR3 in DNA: TGTGCCAGCAGCAAGGACAGGGAGTCCTACGAGCAGTACTTC.

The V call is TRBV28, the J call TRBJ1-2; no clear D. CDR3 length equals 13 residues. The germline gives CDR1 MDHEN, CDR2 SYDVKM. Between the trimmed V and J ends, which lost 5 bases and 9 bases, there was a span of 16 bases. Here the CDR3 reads CASSPPAAFSYTF. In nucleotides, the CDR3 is TGTGCCAGCAGTCCGCCCGCGGCATTTAGCTACACCTTC.

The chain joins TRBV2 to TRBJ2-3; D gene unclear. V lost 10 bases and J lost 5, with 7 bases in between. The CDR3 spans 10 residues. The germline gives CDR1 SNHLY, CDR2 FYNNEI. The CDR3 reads CATSGDTQYF. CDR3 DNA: TGTGCCACCTCGGGAGATACGCAGTATTTT.

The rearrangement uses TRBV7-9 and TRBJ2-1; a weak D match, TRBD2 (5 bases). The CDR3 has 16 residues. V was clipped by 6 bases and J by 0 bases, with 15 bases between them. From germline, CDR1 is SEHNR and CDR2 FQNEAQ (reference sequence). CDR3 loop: CASRDEGFSSYNEQFF. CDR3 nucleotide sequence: TGTGCCAGCAGGGATGAGGGATTCAGCTCCTACAATGAGCAGTTCTTC.

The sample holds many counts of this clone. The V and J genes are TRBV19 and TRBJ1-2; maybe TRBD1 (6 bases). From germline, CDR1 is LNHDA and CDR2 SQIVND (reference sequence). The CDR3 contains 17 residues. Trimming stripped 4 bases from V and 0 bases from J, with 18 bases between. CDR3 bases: TGTGCCAGTAGTAGCAAGGACAGATTGAGGGCTAACTATGGCTACACCTTC. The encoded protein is CASSSKDRLRANYGYTF.

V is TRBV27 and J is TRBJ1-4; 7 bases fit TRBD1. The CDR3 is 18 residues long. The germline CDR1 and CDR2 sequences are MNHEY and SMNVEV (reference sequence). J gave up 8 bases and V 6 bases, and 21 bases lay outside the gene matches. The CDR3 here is CASSPLWTGLLAREKLFF. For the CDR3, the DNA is TGTGCCAGCAGCCCTCTGTGGACAGGCCTCCTCGCGCGGGAAAAACTGTTTTTT.

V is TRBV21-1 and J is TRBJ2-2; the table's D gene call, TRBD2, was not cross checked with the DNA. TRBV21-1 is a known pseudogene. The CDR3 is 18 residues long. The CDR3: CASSKGTSGRAGTGELFF. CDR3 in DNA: TGTGCCAGCAGCAAAGGTACTAGCGGGAGGGCGGGCACCGGGGAGCTGTTTTTT.

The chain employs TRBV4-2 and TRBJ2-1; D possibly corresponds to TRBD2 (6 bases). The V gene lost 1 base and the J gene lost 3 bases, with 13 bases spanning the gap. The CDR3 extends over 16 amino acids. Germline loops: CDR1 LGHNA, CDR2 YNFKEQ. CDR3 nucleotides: TGTGCCAGCAGCCAAGGTACCGGGGACTTCTACAATGAGCAGTTCTTC. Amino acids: CASSQGTGDFYNEQFF.

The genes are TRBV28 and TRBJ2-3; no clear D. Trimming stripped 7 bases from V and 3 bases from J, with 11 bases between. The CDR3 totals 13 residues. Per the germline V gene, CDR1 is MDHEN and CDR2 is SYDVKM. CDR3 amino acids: CASMELQTDTQYF. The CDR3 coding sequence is TGTGCCAGCATGGAGCTACAAACAGATACGCAGTATTTT.

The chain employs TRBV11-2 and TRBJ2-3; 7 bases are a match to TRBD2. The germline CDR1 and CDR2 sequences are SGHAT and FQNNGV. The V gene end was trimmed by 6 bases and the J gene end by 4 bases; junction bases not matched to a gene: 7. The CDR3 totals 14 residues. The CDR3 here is CASSRIAGPDTQYF. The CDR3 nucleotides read TGTGCCAGCAGTAGAATAGCGGGCCCAGATACGCAGTATTTT.

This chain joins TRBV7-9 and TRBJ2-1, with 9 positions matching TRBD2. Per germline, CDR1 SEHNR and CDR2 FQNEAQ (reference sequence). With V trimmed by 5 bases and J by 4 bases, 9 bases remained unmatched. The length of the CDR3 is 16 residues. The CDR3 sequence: CASSPLGGRAYNEQFF. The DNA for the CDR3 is TGTGCCAGCAGCCCCTTGGGCGGGAGGGCTTACAATGAGCAGTTCTTC.

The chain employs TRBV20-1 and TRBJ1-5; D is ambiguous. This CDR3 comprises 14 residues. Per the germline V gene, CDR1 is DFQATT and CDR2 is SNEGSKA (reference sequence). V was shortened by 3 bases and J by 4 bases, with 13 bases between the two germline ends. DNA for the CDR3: TGCAGTGCTAGTACTTTAAGGGAGAATCAGCCCCAGCATTTT. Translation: CSASTLRENQPQHF.

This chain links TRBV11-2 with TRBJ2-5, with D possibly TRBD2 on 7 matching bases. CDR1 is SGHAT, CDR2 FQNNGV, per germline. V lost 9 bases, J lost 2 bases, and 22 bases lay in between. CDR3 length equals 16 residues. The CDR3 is CASRGGNSEKQETQYF. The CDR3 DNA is TGTGCCAGTAGGGGGGGGAATAGCGAAAAACAAGAGACCCAGTACTTC.

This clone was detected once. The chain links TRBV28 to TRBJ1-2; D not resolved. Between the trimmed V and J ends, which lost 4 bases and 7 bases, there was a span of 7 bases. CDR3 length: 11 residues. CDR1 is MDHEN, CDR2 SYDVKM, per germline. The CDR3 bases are TGTGCCAGCAGTTGGTCCGGTGGCTACACCTTC. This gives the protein CASSWSGGYTF.

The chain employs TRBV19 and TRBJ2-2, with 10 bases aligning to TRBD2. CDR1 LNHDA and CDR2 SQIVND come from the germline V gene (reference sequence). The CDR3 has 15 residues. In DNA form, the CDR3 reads TGTAAGCCGGTAGCGGGAGGCGAGAACACCGGGGAGCTGTTTTTT. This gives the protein CKPVAGGENTGELFF.

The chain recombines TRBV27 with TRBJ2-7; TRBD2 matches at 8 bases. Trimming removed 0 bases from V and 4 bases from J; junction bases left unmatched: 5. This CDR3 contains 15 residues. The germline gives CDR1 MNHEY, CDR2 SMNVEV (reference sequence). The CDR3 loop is CASSLSLASGYEQYF. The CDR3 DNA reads TGTGCCAGCAGTTTATCGCTAGCTAGCGGGTACGAGCAGTACTTC.

The CDR3 sequence: CASSTDLTGGLADTQYF. CDR3 coding DNA: TGTGCCAGCAGCACAGATTTGACGGGAGGGCTTGCAGATACGCAGTATTTT. This sequence joins TRBV9 and TRBJ2-3, with 8 positions matching TRBD2. Trimming took 4 bases from V and 4 from J; bases not matched to a gene: 14. The CDR3 loop spans 17 amino acids. Germline V gene data show CDR1 as SGDLS and CDR2 as YYNGEE.